Below are 20 T cell receptor beta chains sequenced from a single sample in a study of blood T cell repertoires in COVID-19. The protocol was immunoSEQ multiplex PCR, while the TCRdb copy is restricted to in-frame clones and leaves out a portion. The table includes roughly 150,000 clones, 65% to 80% detected once. The specimen sequenced was peripheral blood. The receptors come from a man between 60 and 75 years old with acute or convalescent COVID-19.

The CDR3 region has the DNA TGTGCCAGCAGCTTTGGACAATCCCCTTACGAGCAGTACTTC. The encoded protein is CASSFGQSPYEQYF. The chain recombines TRBV6-5 with TRBJ2-7; tentative D call: TRBD1 (5 bases). Germline CDR1 MNHEY, CDR2 SVGAGI. This CDR3 region has 14 residues. V was pared by 6 bases and J by 4 bases, with 16 bases between.

The chain combines TRBV5-1 with TRBJ2-7, with 8 bases identical to TRBD1. Germline V gives CDR1 SGHRS, CDR2 YFSETQ. This CDR3 is built from 14 residues. V shed 2 bases and J 6 bases; nucleotides not matched to a gene: 7. Here the CDR3 DNA reads TGCGCCAGCAGCTTATCGACAGGGGCGAGCGAGCAGTACTTC. Amino acids: CASSLSTGASEQYF.

This clone was counted a single time. The chain carries TRBV5-1 and TRBJ2-4; 15 bases match TRBD2. V was pared by 4 bases and J by 8 bases, with 10 bases of the junction left unmatched. Germline CDR1 SGHRS, CDR2 YFSETQ. This CDR3 contains 17 residues. CDR3 nucleotide sequence: TGCGCCAGCAGCGACAGGACTAGCGGGAGGGCCGATTACATTCAGTACTTC. This encodes CASSDRTSGRADYIQYF.

The chain has TRBV5-4 and TRBJ1-1; D remains ambiguous. Germline V lookup: CDR1 SGHNT, CDR2 YYREEE (reference sequence). With 3 bases removed from V and 3 bases from J, the gap between germline ends came to 15 bases. This CDR3 is built from 15 residues. CDR3 nucleotides: TGTGCCAGCAGCTACCCTGCGGGCATATACACTGAAGCTTTCTTT. It encodes CASSYPAGIYTEAFF.

The chain links TRBV11-2 to TRBJ2-7, with TRBD1 matching 7 bases. The germline gives CDR1 SGHAT, CDR2 FQNNGV. This CDR3 comprises 13 residues. V shed 7 bases and J 2 bases; nucleotides not matched to a gene: 5. The CDR3 nucleotides are TGTGCCAGCAACGCCGACAGGGCCTACGAGCAGTACTTC. Amino acids: CASNADRAYEQYF.

The chain carries TRBV15 and TRBJ2-2; 7 bases fit TRBD2. V lost 3 bases and J lost 5; bases outside the gene matches: 9. This CDR3 region has 16 residues. The germline V gene has CDR1 LNHNV and CDR2 YYDKDF (reference sequence). Here the CDR3 DNA reads TGTGCCACCAGCAGGGGGAGGGGCCCAGGGACCGGGGAGCTGTTTTTT. It yields the protein CATSRGRGPGTGELFF.

The chain is built from TRBV11-3 and TRBJ2-1; TRBD1 matches at 9 bases. V lost 6 bases to trimming and J lost 7 bases; unmatched junction nucleotides: 7. Germline assignment: CDR1 SGHNT and CDR2 YENEEA. The CDR3 is 14 amino acids. The CDR3 nucleotides read TGTGCCAGCAGAGGGGACAGGGTCCCGAATGAGCAGTTCTTC. Its translation is CASRGDRVPNEQFF. Together with reference TRBV11-3 and TRBJ2-1, the CDR3 gives the full variable domain: EAGVVQSPRYKIIEKKQPVAFWCNPISGHNTLYWYLQNLGQGPELLIRYENEEAVDDSQLPKDRFSAERLKGVDSTLKIQPAELGDSAVYLCASRGDRVPNEQFFGPGTRLTVL.

This sequence joins TRBV9 and TRBJ2-7; TRBD1 agrees at 8 bases. The V and J ends lost 0 bases and 6 bases, in that order; junction bases with no gene match: 11. The CDR3 extends over 16 amino acids. CDR1 SGDLS and CDR2 YYNGEE come from the germline V gene. The CDR3 sequence is CASSVGGQGAFGEQYF. The CDR3 DNA reads TGTGCCAGCAGCGTAGGGGGCCAGGGGGCCTTTGGCGAGCAGTACTTC.

The chain employs TRBV10-2 and TRBJ1-4; D remains unclear. The germline V gene encodes CDR1 WSHSY and CDR2 SAAADI. There are 12 residues in the CDR3. V was trimmed by 6 bases and J by 8 bases, leaving 10 bases between them. CDR3 sequence: CASSVRGEKLFF. The CDR3, as DNA: TGCGCCAGCAGCGTTAGAGGCGAAAAACTGTTTTTT.

The table lists this clone with a count of one. The chain employs TRBV2 and TRBJ2-2, with D possibly TRBD1 on 5 matching bases. V was clipped by 5 bases and J by 1 base, with 8 bases between them. The CDR3 spans 14 residues. Germline CDR1 is SNHLY and CDR2 is FYNNEI. DNA for the CDR3: TGTGCCAGCAGTATAGGACAGAACACCGGGGAGCTGTTTTTT. Translated, it gives CASSIGQNTGELFF.

This chain uses TRBV5-1 with TRBJ2-7, with TRBD2 matching over 13 bases. The CDR3 is 19 residues long. Germline V gene data show CDR1 as SGHRS and CDR2 as YFSETQ. With 0 bases clipped from V and 1 base from J, the junction kept 10 bases outside the gene matches. The CDR3 DNA reads TGCGCCAGCAGCTTGGCCTCTTTGGGACTAGCGGGATCTTCCTACGAGCAGTACTTC. It codes for CASSLASLGLAGSSYEQYF.

This rearrangement joins TRBV12-3 or TRBV12-4 to TRBJ2-3; D is unresolved. Trimming shortened V by 1 base and J by 4 bases, and 3 bases separated the two germline ends. This CDR3 comprises 12 residues. The CDR3 protein is CASSLGADTQYF. CDR3 sequence (DNA): TGTGCCAGCAGTTTAGGCGCAGATACGCAGTATTTT.

This CDR3 is CASSLAVQGYTEAFF. The CDR3 DNA sequence: TGTGCCAGCAGCTTAGCGGTACAGGGGTACACTGAAGCTTTCTTT. The rearrangement joins TRBV11-2 to TRBJ1-1; 7 nucleotides agree with TRBD1. The length of the CDR3 is 15 residues. V lost 1 base and J lost 3; bases outside the gene matches: 5. Germline values: CDR1 SGHAT, CDR2 FQNNGV.

This sequence joins TRBV11-2 and TRBJ2-7; TRBD2 agrees at 11 bases. The CDR3 runs 15 residues. The germline CDR1 and CDR2 sequences are SGHAT and FQNNGV. Trimming at V came to 5 bases and at J to 3 bases, leaving 6 bases not matched to a gene. The chain's CDR3 is CASSPLAGGLYEQYF. DNA of the CDR3: TGTGCCAGCAGCCCCCTAGCGGGAGGCCTCTACGAGCAGTACTTC.

The chain joins TRBV27 to TRBJ1-2, with D tentatively TRBD1 (6 bases). The CDR3 has 16 residues. V was shortened by 4 bases and J by 3 bases, with 18 bases between the two germline ends. Germline V gene sequence: CDR1 MNHEY, CDR2 SMNVEV (reference sequence). In DNA, the CDR3 is TGTGCCAGCAGTTGGTCGTCAGGGGAAAAGTACTATGGCTACACCTTC. This encodes CASSWSSGEKYYGYTF.

The rearrangement joins TRBV5-1 to TRBJ1-1; perhaps TRBD1 as D (6 bases). V was trimmed by 4 bases and J by 0 bases, leaving 16 bases between them. The CDR3 totals 16 residues. Germline lookup yields CDR1 SGHRS and CDR2 YFSETQ. This CDR3 reads CASSGGGGSMNTEAFF. DNA for the CDR3: TGCGCCAGCAGCGGGGGGGGCGGAAGCATGAACACTGAAGCTTTCTTT.

This clone showed up just a few times. The chain couples TRBV4-1 to TRBJ1-5, with 7 nucleotides matching TRBD1. Germline V lookup: CDR1 MGHRA, CDR2 YSYEKL. This CDR3 is built from 15 residues. V dropped 0 bases and J dropped 5; count of bases not matched to a gene: 4. The CDR3 region is CASSQDGTDYQPQHF. The CDR3 DNA is TGCGCCAGCAGCCAAGACGGGACAGACTATCAGCCCCAGCATTTT.

The chain employs TRBV5-1 and TRBJ2-1, with 7 bases lining up with TRBD2. CDR3 length: 16 residues. V was pared by 1 base and J by 3 bases, with 7 bases of the junction left unmatched. CDR1 is SGHRS, CDR2 YFSETQ, per germline. The CDR3 DNA is TGCGCCAGCAGCTTGAGAACAGCGGGGTTCTACAATGAGCAGTTCTTC. Its translation is CASSLRTAGFYNEQFF.

The chain uses TRBV5-1 and TRBJ2-3, with D perhaps TRBD2 (6 bases). CDR3 size: 16 residues. V shed 4 bases and J shed 0 bases, with 15 bases lying between them. Germline V gives CDR1 SGHRS, CDR2 YFSETQ. The DNA of the CDR3 is TGCGCCAGCAGCCTCGGGACTTTAGGCAGCACAGATACGCAGTATTTT. It codes for CASSLGTLGSTDTQYF.

This sequence joins TRBV7-6 and TRBJ2-5, with TRBD1 identical over 8 bases. The CDR3 has 15 residues. Germline-derived CDR1 and CDR2 are SGHVS and FNYEAQ. Trimming took 5 bases from V and 2 from J; bases not matched to a gene: 7. Written as DNA, the CDR3 is TGTGCCAGCAGCCCGAGACAGGGGAGGCAAGAGACCCAGTACTTC. This encodes CASSPRQGRQETQYF.